One T cell receptor beta chain is described in this entry. Its antigen is currently unknown. These data are taken from a study of cytomegalovirus exposure and HLA in healthy donors. The study, taken as a whole, reports: Across HLA loci, a later analysis found differing TCR association rates, with DRB1 most and HLA-C fewest. Data from an earlier analysis indicated that most TCR beta V segments were productive either about 87% or about 30% of the time.

Germline CDR1 is MNHNY and CDR2 is SVGAGI (reference sequence). The CDR3 is 14 amino acids. Trimming took 4 bases from V and 3 from J, leaving 12 bases between them. It was with 60 Vbeta and 13 Jbeta primers that the PCR ran. The data were produced by immunoSEQ multiplex PCR, yet TCRdb's version contains in-frame clones alone and is incomplete. The sample table sets out 130,000 or so clones. The sequence was collected from a man between 18 and 35 years old in good health and CMV-seronegative. The sequenced sample consisted of PBMCs. The chain carries TRBV6-6 and TRBJ2-5; D remains ambiguous. In DNA, the CDR3 is TGTGCCAGCAGTTTAGGCGAGGAAGAAGAGACCCAGTACTTC. Its protein product is CASSLGEEEETQYF.